This TCR beta chain was observed in a study of cytomegalovirus exposure and HLA in healthy donors. CDR1 is SGHDT and CDR2 is YYEEEE in the germline V gene. Unmatched junction bases numbered 8, after V lost 0 bases and J lost 4 bases. The CDR3 is 17 residues long. Researchers ran the PCR with 60 Vbeta and 13 Jbeta primers. The assay was immunoSEQ multiplex PCR, and TCRdb's table has in-frame clones only and misses some. Of roughly 150,000 clones in the sample, 65% to 90% were seen once. Source material: PBMCs. The sequence was collected from a male donor in good health and CMV-seronegative. The chain is built from TRBV5-6 and TRBJ1-4; 8 nucleotides align to TRBD1. The CDR3 DNA reads as TGTGCCAGCAGCTTGGGATACCGGGACAGGTTTAATGAAAAACTGTTTTTT. This encodes CASSLGYRDRFNEKLFF.